Below are 9 T cell receptor beta chains sequenced from a single sample in a study of cytomegalovirus exposure and HLA in healthy donors. A multiplex PCR was run with 60 Vbeta primers and 13 Jbeta primers. The protocol was immunoSEQ multiplex PCR, while the TCRdb copy is restricted to in-frame clones and leaves out a portion. Of over 100,000 clones in the sample, over 80% are singletons; the top ten hold 1.5%. Sequencing used PBMCs. The receptor source for this set is a man in his forties or fifties in good health and CMV-seronegative.

V gene TRBV7-8 combines with J gene TRBJ1-1, with D tentatively TRBD1 (6 bases). Trimming pared 5 bases from V and 2 bases from J, leaving 18 bases between. This CDR3 has 16 amino acids. Germline CDR1 and CDR2: SGHVS and FQNEAQ. The CDR3 reads CASSKETGTTNTEAFF. As DNA, the CDR3 is TGTGCCAGCAGCAAAGAAACCGGGACAACTAACACTGAAGCTTTCTTT.

The chain recombines TRBV7-2 with TRBJ2-5; the match to TRBD2 covers 9 bases. Germline CDR1 reads SGHTA; CDR2 reads FQGNSA. Losses at the gene ends were 5 bases for V and 4 bases for J; bases not matched to a gene: 8. CDR3 length: 15 residues. This CDR3 reads CASSRRGGASETQYF. The CDR3, as DNA: TGTGCCAGCAGCCGCCGCGGGGGGGCCTCAGAGACCCAGTACTTC.

This chain uses TRBV7-2 with TRBJ1-1, with 8 bases matching TRBD1. The ends lost 11 bases at V and 3 bases at J; junction bases unmatched: 17. CDR1 is SGHTA, CDR2 FQGNSA, per germline. The CDR3 loop spans 16 amino acids. The CDR3 loop is CAHAVSGTGAYTEAFF. CDR3 nucleotides: TGTGCCCACGCGGTTTCCGGGACAGGTGCGTACACTGAAGCTTTCTTT. Full variable domain (outside the CDR3, taken from reference TRBV7-2 and TRBJ1-1): GAGVSQSPSNKVTEKGKDVELRCDPISGHTALYWYRQSLGQGLEFLIYFQGNSAPDKSGLPSDRFSAERTGGSVSTLTIQRTQQEDSAVYLCAHAVSGTGAYTEAFFGQGTRLTVV.

This chain joins TRBV4-1 and TRBJ1-5; D is possibly TRBD1 (5 bases). Trimming took 0 bases from V and 3 from J, leaving 12 bases between them. The germline gives CDR1 MGHRA, CDR2 YSYEKL. The CDR3 runs 16 residues. The CDR3 bases are TGCGCCAGCAGCCAAGAAGTAGGGGCGTTCAATCAGCCCCAGCATTTT. This gives the protein CASSQEVGAFNQPQHF.

This chain joins TRBV7-2 and TRBJ2-7; 15 bases map to TRBD2. The V gene end was trimmed by 4 bases and the J gene end by 2 bases; junction bases not matched to a gene: 6. Germline V lookup: CDR1 SGHTA, CDR2 FQGNSA. The CDR3 runs 17 residues. CDR3 region: CASSSGTSGGPTYEQYF. Here the CDR3 DNA reads TGTGCCAGCAGCTCGGGGACTAGCGGGGGGCCCACCTACGAGCAGTACTTC.

This clone was observed once. The chain combines TRBV7-6 with TRBJ2-5; D gene unclear. The V and J ends lost 3 bases and 5 bases respectively, with 10 bases between them. Germline CDR1 is SGHVS and CDR2 is FNYEAQ. The CDR3 consists of 13 residues. DNA for the CDR3: TGTGCCAGCAGCTTGGGCATGGCCGAGACCCAGTACTTC. As protein: CASSLGMAETQYF.

V is TRBV7-9 and J is TRBJ2-5; tentatively, D is TRBD1 (6 bases). The J call may be mistaken, given a closer DNA end match to TRBJ2-7. CDR3 length: 15 residues. Per the germline V gene, CDR1 is SEHNR and CDR2 is FQNEAQ (reference sequence). DNA of the CDR3: TGTGCCAGCAGCTTAGTTGGGGGCATCCCCTACGAGCAGTACTTC. It encodes CASSLVGGIPYEQYF.

J is TRBJ2-2 and V is TRBV7-3; no definite D call. V was clipped by 4 bases and J by 0 bases, with 6 bases between them. CDR1 and CDR2 (germline): SGHTA, FQGTGA. CDR3 length: 14 amino acids. The CDR3 loop reads CASSWAPNTGELFF. The CDR3 DNA sequence: TGTGCCAGCAGCTGGGCCCCGAACACCGGGGAGCTGTTTTTT. The full variable domain, in which reference TRBV7-3 and TRBJ2-2 provide the parts outside the CDR3, is GAGVSQTPSNKVTEKGKYVELRCDPISGHTALYWYRQSLGQGPEFLIYFQGTGAADDSGLPNDRFFAVRPEGSVSTLKIQRTERGDSAVYLCASSWAPNTGELFFGEGSRLTVL.

V gene TRBV7-2 combines with J gene TRBJ1-1, with unresolved D. V lost 1 base and J 0 bases, leaving 12 bases between the germline ends. CDR1 SGHTA and CDR2 FQGNSA come from the germline V gene. There are 16 residues in the CDR3. This CDR3 reads CASSLGGGSLNTEAFF. The CDR3 bases are TGTGCCAGCAGCTTAGGAGGAGGCAGTTTGAACACTGAAGCTTTCTTT.